The 22 T cell receptor beta chains presented below share a single source sample, sequenced in a study of kidney transplant recipient with SARS-CoV-2 infection. Each CDR3 protein gets one entry after TCRdb re-called the reads with MiXCR. The repertoire holds roughly 230,000 distinct CDR3 sequences, roughly 26% seen once, with under 7.5% in the top ten. Specimen: a blood sample, collected at baseline and between days 110 and 120 from a kidney transplant recipient. The receptors were gathered from a male patient between 25 and 39 years old who had COVID-19 and was a kidney transplant recipient. Some T cells may be graft donor cells.

Points on this clonotype: It may be a read error: a sequence one base away is much more abundant. V usage is TRBV19 and J usage is TRBJ1-1; TRBD1 agrees at 10 bases. The germline CDR1 and CDR2 sequences are LNHDA and SQIVND (reference sequence). The junction had 11 bases not matched to a gene; V was cut back by 9 bases and J by 1 base. CDR3 size: 16 residues. DNA of the CDR3: TGTGCCAGCTCCGGACAGGGGGTTATTGGGAACACTGAAGCTTTCTTT. This gives the protein CASSGQGVIGNTEAFF.

A word on this clonotype: A much larger clone differs by one base, so this may be a read error. The CDR3: CATGDRGPNTEAFF. CDR3 DNA sequence: TGTGCCACCGGTGACCGAGGCCCTAACACTGAAGCTTTCTTT. This rearrangement joins TRBV24-1 to TRBJ1-1; D unresolved. From germline, CDR1 is KGHDR and CDR2 SFDVKD. The CDR3 runs 14 residues.

This clonotype was seen ten or more times. The J gene is TRBJ2-7, the V gene TRBV28, with 8 bases identical to TRBD1. The germline gives CDR1 MDHEN, CDR2 SYDVKM. V lost 3 bases to trimming and J lost 6 bases; unmatched junction nucleotides: 7. There are 14 residues in the CDR3. The CDR3, as DNA: TGTGCCAGCAGTTTTAGGACAGGGTTTTTCGAGCAGTACTTC. Amino acid sequence: CASSFRTGFFEQYF.

In regard to this clonotype: This may stem from a read error, because a much larger clone lies one nucleotide away. This sequence joins TRBV16 and TRBJ2-7; D could derive from TRBD1 or TRBD2 (6 bases each). CDR1 KGHSY and CDR2 FQNENV come from the germline V gene. The CDR3 sequence is 14 residues long. CDR3 residues: CASSQSGGAYEPYF. CDR3 in DNA: TGTGCCAGCAGCCAATCGGGGGGCGCCTACGAGCCGTACTTC.

This clonotype was counted ten times or more. The V call is TRBV20-1, the J call TRBJ1-2; the D is unclear. V dropped 5 bases and J dropped 4 bases, with 23 bases sitting between them. Germline CDR1 reads DFQATT; CDR2 reads SNEGSKA (reference sequence). The CDR3 has 16 amino acids. The CDR3 sequence is CSAEKSLFRKTYGYTF. CDR3 nucleotides: TGCAGTGCTGAAAAATCGCTGTTTCGAAAGACCTATGGCTACACCTTC.

This clonotype was seen ten or more times. This chain uses TRBV3-1 with TRBJ2-2, with D unclear. V lost 5 bases, J lost 5 bases, and 24 bases lay in between. Germline CDR1 LGHDT, CDR2 YNNKEL (reference sequence). The CDR3 is made up of 18 amino acids. CDR3 loop: CASSLFGPISGLTGELFF. For the CDR3, the DNA is TGTGCCAGCAGCTTATTTGGTCCCATTTCAGGCTTGACCGGGGAGCTGTTTTTT.

This clonotype was seen at least ten times. This chain joins TRBV12-3 or TRBV12-4 and TRBJ1-1; 9 nucleotides line up with TRBD1. This CDR3 contains 13 residues. Losses at the gene ends were 6 bases for V and 5 bases for J; bases not matched to a gene: 4. The CDR3 sequence: CASRPQGATEAFF. DNA for the CDR3: TGTGCCAGCAGACCACAGGGGGCTACTGAAGCTTTCTTT.

This clonotype was found many times. The chain is built from TRBV20-1 and TRBJ2-1; the match to TRBD2 covers 8 bases. CDR3 length equals 18 residues. Germline V gene lookup returns CDR1 DFQATT and CDR2 SNEGSKA (reference sequence). J was trimmed by 6 bases and V by 1 base; bases with no gene match: 17. The CDR3 coding sequence is TGCAGTGCTAGAGGCGGTAGTCGCGGGCGGGGGGCCCTCAATGAGCAGTTCTTC. It is translated as CSARGGSRGRGALNEQFF.

The genes are TRBV27 and TRBJ2-4; D is ambiguous. The CDR3 contains 16 residues. CDR1 is MNHEY and CDR2 is SMNVEV in the germline V gene (reference sequence). V was shortened by 0 bases and J by 3 bases, with 12 bases between the two germline ends. The CDR3 nucleotides read TGTGCCAGCAGTTTATCTGTCCGGCTCGGCAAAAACATTCAGTACTTC. It codes for CASSLSVRLGKNIQYF.

This clonotype was found a few times. The gene calls are TRBV30 and TRBJ1-5; 9 bases are shared with TRBD1. Germline lookup yields CDR1 GTSNPN and CDR2 SVGIG (reference sequence). This CDR3 comprises 14 residues. Trimming cost V 4 bases and J 6 bases; bases outside gene matches: 7. The CDR3 spells CAWNSQGAGQPQHF. DNA of the CDR3: TGTGCCTGGAACTCACAGGGGGCGGGTCAGCCCCAGCATTTT.

There are many counts of this clonotype. This rearrangement joins TRBV10-1 to TRBJ1-2; D unclear. This CDR3 has 17 residues. The V end lost 5 bases, the J end lost 4 bases, and 23 bases lay between the germline ends. Germline CDR1 is WNHNN and CDR2 is SYGVQD (reference sequence). The CDR3 DNA reads TGCGCCAGCAGTCAATTGCAAAGATCGCGAAAGACCTATGGCTACACCTTC. Amino acid sequence: CASSQLQRSRKTYGYTF.

This clonotype came up many times. The chain is built from TRBV5-6 and TRBJ2-7; D unresolved. The CDR3 consists of 12 residues. V dropped 4 bases and J dropped 6 bases, with 11 bases sitting between them. The germline V gene encodes CDR1 SGHDT and CDR2 YYEEEE. CDR3 sequence: CASSKDRGEQYF. The CDR3 DNA reads as TGTGCCAGCAGCAAGGACCGCGGCGAGCAGTACTTC.

This clonotype showed up many times. The chain carries TRBV6-6 and TRBJ2-7, with 7 bases matching TRBD1. J was trimmed by 3 bases and V by 7 bases; bases with no gene match: 6. Germline V gives CDR1 MNHNY, CDR2 SVGAGI (reference sequence). The CDR3 spans 13 residues. The CDR3 sequence: CASNLRQGYEQYF. Written as DNA, the CDR3 is TGTGCCAGCAACTTAAGACAGGGCTACGAGCAGTACTTC.

The chain combines TRBV10-1 with TRBJ1-2, with D tentatively TRBD1 (6 bases). Trimming cost V 2 bases and J 7 bases, with 11 bases left between them. The CDR3 runs to 13 residues. CDR1 is WNHNN, CDR2 SYGVQD, per germline (reference sequence). DNA of the CDR3: TGCGCCAGCAGTGAGCCAGGGGTCGGTGGCTACACCTTC. This translates into CASSEPGVGGYTF.

This clonotype was counted once. This sequence may be a read error, since a much larger clone differs from it by one base. V usage is TRBV24-1 and J usage is TRBJ1-2; D unclear. Germline V gene lookup returns CDR1 KGHDR and CDR2 SFDVKD. The CDR3 has 17 residues. The CDR3 is CATSTAFSTRKTYGCTF. The DNA of the CDR3 is TGTGCCACCAGTACCGCTTTTAGTACCAGAAAGACCTATGGCTGCACCTTC.

This clonotype was found many times. The chain uses TRBV5-6 and TRBJ1-2; the D is unclear. V lost 7 bases, J lost 4 bases, and 23 bases lay in between. The CDR3 is 16 amino acids. Germline V lookup: CDR1 SGHDT, CDR2 YYEEEE. The CDR3 coding sequence is TGTGCCAGCCGTTCCCTCAATAGTCGAAAGACCTATGGCTACACCTTC. Its protein product is CASRSLNSRKTYGYTF.

Many counts were recorded for this clonotype. The chain recombines TRBV12-3 or TRBV12-4 with TRBJ1-5, with 8 bases identical to TRBD1. CDR3 size: 15 residues. The junction had 1 base not matched to a gene; V was cut back by 2 bases and J by 1 base. The CDR3 spells CASSLQGASNQPQHF. The DNA of the CDR3 is TGTGCCAGCAGTTTACAGGGGGCCAGCAATCAGCCCCAGCATTTT.

This clonotype was observed at least ten times. The chain uses TRBV7-2 and TRBJ2-3; D is uncertain. Germline V CDR1 and CDR2: SGHTA, FQGNSA. V was clipped by 1 base and J by 0 bases, with 11 bases between them. The CDR3 length is 16 residues. CDR3 protein: CASSLEGDPSTDTQYF. The CDR3 bases are TGTGCCAGCAGCTTAGAGGGCGACCCTAGCACAGATACGCAGTATTTT.

On this clonotype itself: One end of the junction varies from germline; a read error may be responsible. The chain recombines TRBV11-3 with TRBJ1-2; D remains ambiguous. Germline values: CDR1 SGHNT, CDR2 YENEEA. CDR3 length: 17 residues. The DNA of the CDR3 is TGTGCCAACAGCGATCGTCACGATCTCGGAAAGACCTATGGCTACACCTTC. It encodes CANSDRHDLGKTYGYTF.

This clonotype was counted only a few times. The chain joins TRBV19 to TRBJ1-2; D unresolved. Trimming removed 9 bases at V and 0 bases at J, with 8 bases between. Germline lookup yields CDR1 LNHDA and CDR2 SQIVND (reference sequence). The CDR3 has 12 amino acids. The CDR3 loop reads CASQTSNYGYTF. The CDR3 DNA is TGTGCCAGCCAAACCTCTAACTATGGCTACACCTTC.

This clonotype was picked up a small number of times. This could be a read error, since a much larger clone is one nucleotide away. The chain employs TRBV5-1 and TRBJ1-2, with 7 bases aligning to TRBD1. V lost 0 bases, J lost 4 bases, and 9 bases stayed unmatched. This CDR3 is 16 amino acids long. Germline values: CDR1 SGHRS, CDR2 YFSETQ. The CDR3 sequence is CASSLGDRATSYGYTF. For the CDR3, the DNA is TGCGCCAGCAGCTTGGGCGACAGGGCTACTAGCTATGGCTACACCTTC.

This rearrangement joins TRBV20-1 to TRBJ2-1; 9 nucleotides align to TRBD2. This CDR3 comprises 16 residues. CDR1 is DFQATT and CDR2 is SNEGSKA in the germline V gene (reference sequence). Trimming took 0 bases from V and 5 from J; bases not matched to a gene: 8. In DNA, the CDR3 is TGCAGTGCTAGAGAACCCGGGACTAGCCTGGACAATGAGCAGTTCTTC. The encoded protein is CSAREPGTSLDNEQFF.